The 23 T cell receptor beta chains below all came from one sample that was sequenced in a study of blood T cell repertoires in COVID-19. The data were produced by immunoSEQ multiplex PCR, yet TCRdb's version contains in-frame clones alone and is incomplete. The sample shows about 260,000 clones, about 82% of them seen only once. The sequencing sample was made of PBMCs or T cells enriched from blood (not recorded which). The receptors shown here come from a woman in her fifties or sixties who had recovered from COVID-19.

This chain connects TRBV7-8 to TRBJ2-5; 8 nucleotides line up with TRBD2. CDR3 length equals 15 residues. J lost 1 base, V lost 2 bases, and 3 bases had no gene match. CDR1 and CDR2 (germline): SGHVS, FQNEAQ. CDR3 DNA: TGTGCCAGCAGCTTACAGCGGGGGATCCAAGAGACCCAGTACTTC. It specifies CASSLQRGIQETQYF. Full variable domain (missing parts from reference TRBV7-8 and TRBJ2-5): GAGVSQSPRYKVAKRGQDVALRCDPISGHVSLFWYQQALGQGPEFLTYFQNEAQLDKSGLPSDRFFAERPEGSVSTLKIQRTQQEDSAVYLCASSLQRGIQETQYFGPGTRLLVL.

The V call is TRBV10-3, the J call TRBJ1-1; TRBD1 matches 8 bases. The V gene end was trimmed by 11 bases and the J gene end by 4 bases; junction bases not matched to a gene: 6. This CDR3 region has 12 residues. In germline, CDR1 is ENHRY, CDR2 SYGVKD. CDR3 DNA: TGTGCCGTCGGACAGGGCATCACTGAAGCTTTCTTT. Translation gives CAVGQGITEAFF.

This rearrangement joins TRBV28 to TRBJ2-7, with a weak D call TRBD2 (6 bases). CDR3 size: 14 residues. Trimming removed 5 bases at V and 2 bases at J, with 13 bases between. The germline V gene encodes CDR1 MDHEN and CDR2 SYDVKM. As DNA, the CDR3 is TGTGCCAGCAGTGGGGCGGGGAGTACCTACGAGCAGTACTTC. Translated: CASSGAGSTYEQYF.

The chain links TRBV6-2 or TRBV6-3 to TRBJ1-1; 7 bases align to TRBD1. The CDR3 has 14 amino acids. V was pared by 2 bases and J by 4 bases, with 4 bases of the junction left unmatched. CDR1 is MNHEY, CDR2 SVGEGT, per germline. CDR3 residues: CASSYRQGPTEAFF. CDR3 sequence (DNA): TGTGCCAGCAGTTACCGACAGGGTCCCACTGAAGCTTTCTTT.

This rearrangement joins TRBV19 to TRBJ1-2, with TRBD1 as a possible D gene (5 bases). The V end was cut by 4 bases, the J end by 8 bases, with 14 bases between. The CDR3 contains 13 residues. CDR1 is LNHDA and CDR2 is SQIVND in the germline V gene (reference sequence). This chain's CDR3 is CASSKRDVRGYTF. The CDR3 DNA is TGTGCCAGTAGTAAGCGGGACGTGAGGGGCTACACCTTC.

CDR3: CASSRPQGEGYTF. The CDR3 nucleotides are TGTGCCAGCAGTCGACCACAGGGGGAGGGCTACACCTTC. This chain links TRBV6-5 with TRBJ1-2, with TRBD1 identical over 8 bases. CDR3 length: 13 residues. Germline-derived CDR1 and CDR2 are MNHEY and SVGAGI. J gave up 8 bases and V 5 bases, and 7 bases lay outside the gene matches.

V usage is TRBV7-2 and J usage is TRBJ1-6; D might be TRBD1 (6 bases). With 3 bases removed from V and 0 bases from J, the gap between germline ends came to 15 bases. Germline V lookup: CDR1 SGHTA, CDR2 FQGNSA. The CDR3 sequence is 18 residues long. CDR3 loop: CASSFNLGASSYNSPLHF. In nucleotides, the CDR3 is TGTGCCAGCAGCTTTAACCTGGGGGCGAGCTCCTATAATTCACCCCTCCACTTT.

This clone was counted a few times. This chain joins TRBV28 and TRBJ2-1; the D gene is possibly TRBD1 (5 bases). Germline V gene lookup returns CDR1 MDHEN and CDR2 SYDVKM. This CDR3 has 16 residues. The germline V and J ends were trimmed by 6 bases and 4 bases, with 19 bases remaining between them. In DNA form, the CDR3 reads TGTGCCAGCAGCCCCGGTGGGGCAAAGGGTTACAATGAGCAGTTCTTC. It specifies CASSPGGAKGYNEQFF.

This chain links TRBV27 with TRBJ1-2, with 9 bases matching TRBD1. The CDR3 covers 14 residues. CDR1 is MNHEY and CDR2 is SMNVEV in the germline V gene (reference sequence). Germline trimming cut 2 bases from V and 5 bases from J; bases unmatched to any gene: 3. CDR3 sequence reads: CASSLTDRGYGYTF. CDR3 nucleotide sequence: TGTGCCAGCAGTTTAACGGACAGGGGTTATGGCTACACCTTC.

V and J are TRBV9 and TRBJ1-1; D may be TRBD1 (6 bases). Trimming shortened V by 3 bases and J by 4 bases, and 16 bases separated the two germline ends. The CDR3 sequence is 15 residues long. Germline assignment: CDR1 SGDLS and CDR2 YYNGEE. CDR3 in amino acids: CASSADPTGSTEAFF. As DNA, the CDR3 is TGTGCCAGCAGCGCAGATCCTACAGGGAGCACTGAAGCTTTCTTT.

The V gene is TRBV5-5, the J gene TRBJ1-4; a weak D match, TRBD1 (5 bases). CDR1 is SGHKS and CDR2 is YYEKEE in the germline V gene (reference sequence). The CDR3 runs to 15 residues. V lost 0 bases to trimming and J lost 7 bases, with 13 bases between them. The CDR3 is CASSLVSREAEKLFF. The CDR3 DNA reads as TGTGCCAGCAGCTTGGTTTCCAGGGAGGCTGAAAAACTGTTTTTT.

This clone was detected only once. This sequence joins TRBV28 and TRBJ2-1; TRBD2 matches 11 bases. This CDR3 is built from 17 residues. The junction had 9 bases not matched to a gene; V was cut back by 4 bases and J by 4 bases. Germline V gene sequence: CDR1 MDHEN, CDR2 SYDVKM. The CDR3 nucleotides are TGTGCCAGCAGTTACGGGGGAGGGACTAGCGGTTACAATGAGCAGTTCTTC. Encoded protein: CASSYGGGTSGYNEQFF.

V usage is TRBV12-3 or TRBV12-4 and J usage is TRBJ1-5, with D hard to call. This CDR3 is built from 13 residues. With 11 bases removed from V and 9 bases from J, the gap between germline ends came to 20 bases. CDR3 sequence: CAVAEEGIGPQHF. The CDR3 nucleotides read TGTGCCGTAGCGGAGGAAGGCATTGGGCCCCAGCATTTT.

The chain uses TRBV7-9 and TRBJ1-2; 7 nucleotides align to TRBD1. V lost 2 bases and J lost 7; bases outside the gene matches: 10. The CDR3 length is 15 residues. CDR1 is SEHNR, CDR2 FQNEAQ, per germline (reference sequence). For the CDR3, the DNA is TGTGCCAGCAGCTTATCAAGACAGGGTGTTTTTGGCTACACCTTC. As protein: CASSLSRQGVFGYTF.

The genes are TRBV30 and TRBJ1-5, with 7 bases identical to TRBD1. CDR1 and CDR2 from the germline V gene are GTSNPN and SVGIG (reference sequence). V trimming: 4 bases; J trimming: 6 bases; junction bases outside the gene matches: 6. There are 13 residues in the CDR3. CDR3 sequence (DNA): TGTGCCTGGAACACAGGGGAAAGTCAGCCCCAGCATTTT. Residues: CAWNTGESQPQHF.

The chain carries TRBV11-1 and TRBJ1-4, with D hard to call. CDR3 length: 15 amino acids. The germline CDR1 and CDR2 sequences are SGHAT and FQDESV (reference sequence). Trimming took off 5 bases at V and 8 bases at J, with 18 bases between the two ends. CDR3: CASSVAGEGREKLFF. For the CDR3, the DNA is TGTGCCAGCAGCGTCGCGGGAGAGGGTAGGGAAAAACTGTTTTTT.

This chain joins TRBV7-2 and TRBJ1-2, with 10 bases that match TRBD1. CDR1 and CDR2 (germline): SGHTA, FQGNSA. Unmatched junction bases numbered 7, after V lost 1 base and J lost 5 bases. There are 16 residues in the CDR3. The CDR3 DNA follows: TGTGCCAGCAGCTTAGTGGGGACAGGGGAGAGTTATGGCTACACCTTC. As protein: CASSLVGTGESYGYTF.

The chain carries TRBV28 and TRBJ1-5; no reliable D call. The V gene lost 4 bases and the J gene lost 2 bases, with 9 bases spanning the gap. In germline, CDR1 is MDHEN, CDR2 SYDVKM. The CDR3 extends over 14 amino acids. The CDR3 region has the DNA TGTGCCAGCAGTTCGGGGAATGGCAATCAGCCCCAGCATTTT. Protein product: CASSSGNGNQPQHF.

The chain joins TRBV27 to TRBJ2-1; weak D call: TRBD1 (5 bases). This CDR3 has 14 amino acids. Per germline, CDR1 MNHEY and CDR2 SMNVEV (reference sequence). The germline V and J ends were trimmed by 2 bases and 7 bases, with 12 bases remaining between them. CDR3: CASSLRSRANEQFF. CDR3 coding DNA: TGTGCCAGCAGTTTACGATCCAGGGCTAATGAGCAGTTCTTC.

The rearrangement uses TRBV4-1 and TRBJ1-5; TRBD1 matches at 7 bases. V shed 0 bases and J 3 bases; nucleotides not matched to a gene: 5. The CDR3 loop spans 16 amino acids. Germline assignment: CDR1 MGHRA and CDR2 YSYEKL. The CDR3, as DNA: TGCGCCAGCAGCCAAGATCCGACAGGGTTCAATCAGCCCCAGCATTTT. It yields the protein CASSQDPTGFNQPQHF.

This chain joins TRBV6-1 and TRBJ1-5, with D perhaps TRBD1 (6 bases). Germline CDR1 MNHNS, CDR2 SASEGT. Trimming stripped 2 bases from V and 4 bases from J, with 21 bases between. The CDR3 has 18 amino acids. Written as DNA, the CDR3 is TGTGCCAGCAGTGAAAATTGGCAGGGGTATACAGGGAATCAGCCCCAGCATTTT. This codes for CASSENWQGYTGNQPQHF.

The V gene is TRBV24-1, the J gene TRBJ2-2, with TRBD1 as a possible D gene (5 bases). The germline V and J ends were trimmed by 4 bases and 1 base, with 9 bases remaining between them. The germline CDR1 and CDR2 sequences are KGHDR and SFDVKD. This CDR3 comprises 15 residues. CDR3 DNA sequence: TGTGCCACCAGTGACGCCGGACAGAACACCGGGGAGCTGTTTTTT. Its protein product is CATSDAGQNTGELFF.

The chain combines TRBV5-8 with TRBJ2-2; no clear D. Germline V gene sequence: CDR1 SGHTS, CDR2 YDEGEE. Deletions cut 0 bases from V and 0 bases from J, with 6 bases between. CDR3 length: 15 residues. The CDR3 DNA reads TGTGCCAGCAGCTTGGGGCTGGCGAACACCGGGGAGCTGTTTTTT. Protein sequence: CASSLGLANTGELFF.